This T cell receptor (beta chain) came from a study of shared clonotypes between healthy human individuals (dated by TCRdb to about 2020). As for the study more broadly: The cohort comprised a couple of women and a few men aged 18 to 49 years. Libraries were prepared and TCR repertoires were sequenced by different laboratories using diverse techniques, in order to increase sequencing depth and limit assay-specific biases. Leukapheresis yielded between about 0.9 and 9.5 billion PBMCs per donor. The study deeply sequenced blood TCR repertoires of about five healthy adults to estimate repertoire size and the extent of clonotype sharing between individuals. For each donor, CD4 naive and CD4 memory were each run on three plates, CD8 naive on two plates, and CD8 memory on one plate. What the authors observed across the whole study: When four donors were compared, the shared fraction of clonotypes was roughly 5% for naive CD4, less than 4% for naive CD8, 2% to 2.5% for memory CD4, and around 0.37% for memory CD8. Based on pairwise subsampling, the degree of clonotype sharing among donors was expected to be affected by sequencing depth. Larger estimated clonotype richness was generally found for naive subsets than for memory subsets. The small number of donors limited the genetic and exposure-history diversity represented. Only blood was sampled, and tissue TCR repertoires likely differ from those in blood. Incomplete sequencing was indicated by rarefaction of sorted-subset datasets, despite the large sequencing depth. Clonotypes shared by all four sorted-subset donors showed higher generation probabilities than non-shared clonotypes.

Notes on this clone: What this receptor recognizes is not known. Base qualities are missing; no much larger clone stands one base away.

The CDR3 holds 14 amino acids from the cysteine to the phenylalanine. Only CDR3 DNA remains: 42 bases, in frame from the first base. CDR1 and CDR2 were assigned from the germline V gene as MDHEN and SYDVKM. Ends trimmed: V by 3 bases, J by 3 bases; bases unmatched to a gene: 5. CD8 naive samples consisted of CD45RO-negative cells that were positively selected for CCR7, yielding a CD45RA+CCR7+ population without TemRA cells. The donors were healthy, HIV-negative adults who had no recently reported acute infections or vaccinations. Every donor was a Caucasian adult living in Nashville, Tennessee, USA. Blood was collected by leukapheresis, and PBMCs were isolated by Ficoll-Histopaque density gradient centrifugation and then cryopreserved in liquid nitrogen vapor phase. Purity and quantity of every magnetically sorted T cell population were checked by analytical flow cytometry. Each sorted fraction had its genomic DNA isolated and then quantified by UV absorbance on a Nanodrop 2000c.

Using the deep immunoSEQ assay, TCR CDR3 regions were amplified from genomic DNA by multiplex PCR. Extracted genomic DNA from each cell subset was distributed evenly across all wells of several immunoSEQ 96-well plates, and each plate was treated as a replicate. For sorted subsets, each replicate PCR was loaded with roughly 190 ng genomic DNA, equivalent to 25,000 to 35,000 T cell genomes. The purified libraries were quantified using a Qubit 3.0 fluorometer, sized with a Bioanalyzer 2100, and then quantified again using the KAPA Library Quantification kit. Every immunoSEQ 96-well plate was sequenced on a dedicated single-read 150-cycle Illumina NextSeq 550 flow cell. Per the authors' processing: Because the immunoSEQ output included only junctional sequences and no quality scores, the filtering could not be the same as the filtering used for full-length reads. Sequences were annotated with PyIR, a Python wrapper for IgBLAST v1.9, and V/J genes and CDR3 were assigned using IMGT germline references. Reads with weak V/J assignments (E-value above 1e-6), missing CDR3, stop codons, out-of-frame junctions, or ambiguous translated residues were removed. V3J clonotypes were defined as sequences sharing an identical inferred V gene, J gene, and CDR3 amino acid sequence. Percentage overlap between repertoires was computed as shared unique clonotypes divided by the size of the smaller repertoire. Three approaches were used to assess repertoire richness: RTK rarefaction, the Chao1 estimator, and Recon v2.1 estimates of unobserved clonotypes. Generation probabilities were computed with OLGA for all TCRbeta clonotypes obtained by the gDNA method from several donors. TCRdb's version of the immuneACCESS table is confined to in-frame rearrangements and falls short of the full clone set. An unresolved V gene accounts for under half of the shortfall where checked; the remainder is of unknown origin. Clone size and V and J calls were adopted from that table, with D and trimming inferred from the DNA. The sample contains 1.5 million to 2.5 million clones, about 95% of them found a single time. The ten most abundant clones make up approximately 1% of the sample.

This TCR came from a man younger than 35 in good health. Sequenced: naive CD8+ T cells sorted from blood. Sample cell subset or site, as interpreted from the label and publication: CD45RA+CCR7+. The rearrangement joined TRBV28 to TRBJ2-7; 7 bases in the middle match TRBD1. The CDR3: CASSLWDSNYEQYF. The DNA reads TGTGCCAGCAGTTTGTGGGACAGTAACTACGAGCAGTACTTC.